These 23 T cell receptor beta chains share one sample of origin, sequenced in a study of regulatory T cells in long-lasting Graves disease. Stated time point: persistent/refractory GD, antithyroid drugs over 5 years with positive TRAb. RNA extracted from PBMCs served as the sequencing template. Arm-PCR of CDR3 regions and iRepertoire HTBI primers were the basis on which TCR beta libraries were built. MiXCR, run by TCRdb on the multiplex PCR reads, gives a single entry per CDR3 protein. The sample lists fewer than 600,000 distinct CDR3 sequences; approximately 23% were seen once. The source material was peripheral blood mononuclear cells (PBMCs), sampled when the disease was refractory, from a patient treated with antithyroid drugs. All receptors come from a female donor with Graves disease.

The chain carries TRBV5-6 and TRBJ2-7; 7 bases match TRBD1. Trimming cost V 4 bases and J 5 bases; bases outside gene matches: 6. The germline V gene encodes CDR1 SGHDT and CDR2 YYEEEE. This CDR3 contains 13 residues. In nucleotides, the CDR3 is TGTGCCAGCAGCGGGCTTGGGACAGACGAGCAGTACTTC. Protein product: CASSGLGTDEQYF.

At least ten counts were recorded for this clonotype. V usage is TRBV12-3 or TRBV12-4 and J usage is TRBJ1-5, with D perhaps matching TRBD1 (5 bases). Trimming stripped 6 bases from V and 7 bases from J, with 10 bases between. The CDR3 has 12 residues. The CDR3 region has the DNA TGTGCCAGCAGCCGACAGACCCAGCCCCAGCATTTT. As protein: CASSRQTQPQHF.

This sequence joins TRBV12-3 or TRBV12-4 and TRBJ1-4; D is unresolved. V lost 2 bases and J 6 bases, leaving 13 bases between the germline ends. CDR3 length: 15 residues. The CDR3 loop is CASSLNRGVDEKLFF. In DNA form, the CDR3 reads TGTGCCAGCAGTTTAAACCGTGGGGTGGATGAAAAACTGTTTTTT.

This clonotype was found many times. CDR3: CATSRDALKNTEAFF. The DNA for the CDR3 is TGTGCCACCAGCAGAGATGCACTGAAGAACACTGAAGCTTTCTTT. The V and J genes are TRBV15 and TRBJ1-1; D uncertain. Germline CDR1 reads LNHNV; CDR2 reads YYDKDF (reference sequence). This CDR3 comprises 15 residues. V was shortened by 0 bases and J by 1 base, with 9 bases between the two germline ends.

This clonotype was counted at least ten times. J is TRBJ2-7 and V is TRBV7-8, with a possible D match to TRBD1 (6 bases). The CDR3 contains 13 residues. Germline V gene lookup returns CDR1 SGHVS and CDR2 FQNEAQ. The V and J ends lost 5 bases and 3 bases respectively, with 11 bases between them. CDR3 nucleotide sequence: TGTGCCAGCAGCCCCAGGGGAAACTACGAGCAGTACTTC. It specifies CASSPRGNYEQYF.

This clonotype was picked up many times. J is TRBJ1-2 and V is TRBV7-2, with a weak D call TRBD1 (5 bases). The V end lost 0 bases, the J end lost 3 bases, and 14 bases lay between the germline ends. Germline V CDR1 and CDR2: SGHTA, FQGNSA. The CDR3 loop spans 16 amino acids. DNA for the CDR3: TGTGCCAGCAGCTTAGCTAGTCAGGGCGTGTACTATGGCTACACCTTC. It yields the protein CASSLASQGVYYGYTF.

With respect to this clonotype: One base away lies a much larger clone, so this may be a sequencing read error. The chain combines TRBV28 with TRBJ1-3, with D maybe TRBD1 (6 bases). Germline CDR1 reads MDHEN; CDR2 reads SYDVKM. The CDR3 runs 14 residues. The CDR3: CASSVRGLGNTMYF. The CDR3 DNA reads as TGTGCCAGCTCGGTTCGGGGGCTTGGAAACACCATGTATTTT.

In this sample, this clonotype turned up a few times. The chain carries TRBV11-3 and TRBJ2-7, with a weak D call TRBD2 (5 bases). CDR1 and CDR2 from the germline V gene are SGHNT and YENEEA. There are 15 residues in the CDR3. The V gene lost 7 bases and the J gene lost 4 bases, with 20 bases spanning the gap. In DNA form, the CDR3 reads TGTGCCAGCACCCTGGACGGACTCGGAGATTACGAGCAGTACTTC. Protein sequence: CASTLDGLGDYEQYF.

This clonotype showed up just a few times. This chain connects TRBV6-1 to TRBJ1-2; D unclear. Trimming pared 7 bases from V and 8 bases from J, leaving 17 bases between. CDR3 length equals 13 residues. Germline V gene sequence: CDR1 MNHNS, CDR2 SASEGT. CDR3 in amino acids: CASILPLLLGYTF. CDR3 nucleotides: TGTGCCAGCATTCTCCCCCTGCTCCTGGGCTACACCTTC.

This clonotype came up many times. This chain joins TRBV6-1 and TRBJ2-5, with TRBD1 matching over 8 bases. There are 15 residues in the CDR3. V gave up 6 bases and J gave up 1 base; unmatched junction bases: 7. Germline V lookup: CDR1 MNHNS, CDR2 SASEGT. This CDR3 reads CASRTRTGSQETQYF. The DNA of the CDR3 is TGTGCCAGCAGAACCAGGACAGGGTCCCAAGAGACCCAGTACTTC.

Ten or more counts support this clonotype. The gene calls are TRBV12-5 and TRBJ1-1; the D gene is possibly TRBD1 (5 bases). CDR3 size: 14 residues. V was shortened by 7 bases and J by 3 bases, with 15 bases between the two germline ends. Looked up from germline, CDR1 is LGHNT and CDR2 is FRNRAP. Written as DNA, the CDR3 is TGTGCTAGTGTCCCGAAGGGGATGCACACTGAAGCTTTCTTT. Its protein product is CASVPKGMHTEAFF.

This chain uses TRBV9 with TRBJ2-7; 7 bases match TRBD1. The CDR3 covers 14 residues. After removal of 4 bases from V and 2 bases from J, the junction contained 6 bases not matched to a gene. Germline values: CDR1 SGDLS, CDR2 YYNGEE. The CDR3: CASSSGQAAYEQYF. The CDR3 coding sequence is TGTGCCAGCAGCAGCGGACAGGCCGCCTACGAGCAGTACTTC. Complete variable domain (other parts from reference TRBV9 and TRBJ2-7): DSGVTQTPKHLITATGQRVTLRCSPRSGDLSVYWYQQSLDQGLQFLIQYYNGEERAKGNILERFSAQQFPDLHSELNLSSLELGDSALYFCASSSGQAAYEQYFGPGTRLTVT.

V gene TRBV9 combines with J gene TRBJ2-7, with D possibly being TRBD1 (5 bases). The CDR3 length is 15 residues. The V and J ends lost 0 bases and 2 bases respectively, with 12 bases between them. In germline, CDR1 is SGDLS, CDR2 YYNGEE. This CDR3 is CASSVAVDTTYEQYF. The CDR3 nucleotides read TGTGCCAGCAGCGTAGCGGTGGACACCACCTACGAGCAGTACTTC.

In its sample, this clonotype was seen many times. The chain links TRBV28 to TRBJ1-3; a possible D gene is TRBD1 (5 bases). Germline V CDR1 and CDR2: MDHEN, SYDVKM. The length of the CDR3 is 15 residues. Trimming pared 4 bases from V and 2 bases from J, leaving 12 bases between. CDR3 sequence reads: CASSSRGGAGNTIYF. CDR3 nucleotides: TGTGCCAGCAGTTCCCGTGGGGGAGCTGGAAACACCATATATTTT.

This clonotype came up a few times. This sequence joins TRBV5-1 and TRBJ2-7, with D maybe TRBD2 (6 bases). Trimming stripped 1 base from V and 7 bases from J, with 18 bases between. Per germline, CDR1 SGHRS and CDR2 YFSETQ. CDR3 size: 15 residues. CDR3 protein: CASSLTPGPGGEQYF. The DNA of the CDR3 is TGCGCCAGCAGCTTGACACCCGGTCCAGGAGGGGAGCAGTACTTC.

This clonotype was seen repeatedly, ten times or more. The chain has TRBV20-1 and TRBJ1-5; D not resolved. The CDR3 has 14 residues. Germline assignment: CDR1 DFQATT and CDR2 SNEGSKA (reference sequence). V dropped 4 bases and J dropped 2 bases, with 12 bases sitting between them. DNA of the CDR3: TGCAGTGCTACTGATAGAGAAGGCAATCAGCCCCAGCATTTT. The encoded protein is CSATDREGNQPQHF.

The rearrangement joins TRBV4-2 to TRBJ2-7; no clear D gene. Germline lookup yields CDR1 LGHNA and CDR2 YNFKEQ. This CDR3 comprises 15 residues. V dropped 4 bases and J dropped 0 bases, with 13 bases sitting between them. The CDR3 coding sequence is TGTGCCAGCAGCCTTCAAGGCGCGTCCTCCTACGAGCAGTACTTC. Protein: CASSLQGASSYEQYF.

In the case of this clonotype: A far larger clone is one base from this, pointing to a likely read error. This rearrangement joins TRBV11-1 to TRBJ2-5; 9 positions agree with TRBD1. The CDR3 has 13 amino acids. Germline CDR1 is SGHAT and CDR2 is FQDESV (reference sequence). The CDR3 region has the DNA TGTGCCGGCAGCCGTGGACAGGGGGAGACCCAGTACTTC. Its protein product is CAGSRGQGETQYF.

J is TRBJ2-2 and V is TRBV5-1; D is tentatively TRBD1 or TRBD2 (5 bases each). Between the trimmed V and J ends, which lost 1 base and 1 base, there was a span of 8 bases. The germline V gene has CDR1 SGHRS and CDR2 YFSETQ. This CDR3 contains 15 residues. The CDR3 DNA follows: TGCGCCAGCAGCTTGCAGGGAGAGAACACCGGGGAGCTGTTTTTT. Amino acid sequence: CASSLQGENTGELFF.

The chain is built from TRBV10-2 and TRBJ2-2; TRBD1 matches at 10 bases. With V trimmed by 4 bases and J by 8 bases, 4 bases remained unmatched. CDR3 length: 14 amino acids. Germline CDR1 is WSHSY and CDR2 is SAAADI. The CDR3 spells CASSGDRGPGELFF. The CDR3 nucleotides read TGCGCCAGCAGTGGGGACAGGGGACCGGGGGAGCTGTTTTTT.

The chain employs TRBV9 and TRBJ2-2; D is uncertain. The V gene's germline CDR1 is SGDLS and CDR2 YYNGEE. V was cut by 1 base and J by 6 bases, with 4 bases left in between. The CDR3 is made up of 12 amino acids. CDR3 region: CASSVLSGELFF. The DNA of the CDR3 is TGTGCCAGCAGCGTACTTTCCGGGGAGCTGTTTTTT.

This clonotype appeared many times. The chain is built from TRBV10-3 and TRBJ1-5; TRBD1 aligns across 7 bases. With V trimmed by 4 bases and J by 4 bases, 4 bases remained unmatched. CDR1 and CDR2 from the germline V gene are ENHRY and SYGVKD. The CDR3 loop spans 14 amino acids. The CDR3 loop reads CAISADRVNQPQHF. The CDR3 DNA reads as TGTGCCATCAGTGCCGACAGGGTGAATCAGCCCCAGCATTTT.

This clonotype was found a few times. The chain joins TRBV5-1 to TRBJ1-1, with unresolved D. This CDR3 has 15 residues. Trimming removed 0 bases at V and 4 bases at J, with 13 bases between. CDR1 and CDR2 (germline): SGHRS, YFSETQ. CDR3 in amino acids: CASSLARREITEAFF. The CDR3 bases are TGCGCCAGCAGCTTGGCCCGGAGGGAAATCACTGAAGCTTTCTTT.